The 5 T cell receptor beta chains listed next were all sequenced from one sample in a study of T cells in Graves' hyperthyroidism and ophthalmopathy. TCR beta CDR3 regions were amplified from RNA. HTBI primers were used for first-round RT-PCR of the TCR CDR3. MiXCR was run by TCRdb on the multiplex PCR reads, yielding one entry per CDR3 protein. This repertoire shows 370,000 or so distinct CDR3 sequences, around 16% found once; its top ten account for about 30%. Sequencing used blood. These TCRs come from a woman in her late teens or twenties with Graves' hyperthyroidism that later progressed to Graves' ophthalmopathy.

This clonotype was detected ten times or more. The J gene is TRBJ2-7, the V gene TRBV18; D gene ambiguous. The CDR3 is made up of 14 amino acids. V lost 6 bases and J 3 bases, leaving 15 bases between the germline ends. The germline V gene encodes CDR1 KGHSH and CDR2 LQKENI. The CDR3 DNA is TGTGCCAGCTCCCCCCGCGGTGTGGGCTACGAGCAGTACTTC. It codes for CASSPRGVGYEQYF. Full variable domain (rest looked up from reference TRBV18 and TRBJ2-7): NAGVMQNPRHLVRRRGQEARLRCSPMKGHSHVYWYRQLPEEGLKFMVYLQKENIIDESGMPKERFSAEFPKEGPSILRIQQVVRGDSAAYFCASSPRGVGYEQYFGPGTRLTVT.

This clonotype was detected only a few times. The chain uses TRBV19 and TRBJ2-6, with 8 bases that match TRBD2. Germline loops: CDR1 LNHDA, CDR2 SQIVND (reference sequence). After removal of 2 bases from V and 0 bases from J, the junction contained 0 bases not matched to a gene. The CDR3 runs 16 residues. The CDR3 DNA sequence: TGTGCCAGTAGTATACTAGCGGGCTCTGGGGCCAACGTCCTGACTTTC. It is translated as CASSILAGSGANVLTF.

This clonotype has a handful of counts. The chain carries TRBV20-1 and TRBJ2-7, with 11 bases that match TRBD1. Germline CDR1 and CDR2: DFQATT and SNEGSKA (reference sequence). V shed 6 bases, J shed 3 bases, and the junction held 7 bases outside the gene matches. The CDR3 contains 14 residues. CDR3 bases: TGCAGTGCGGGACAGGGGGGGAGGTACTACGAGCAGTACTTC. Amino acids: CSAGQGGRYYEQYF.

This clonotype came up many times. J is TRBJ2-7 and V is TRBV27, with 10 bases identical to TRBD2. Germline V gene lookup returns CDR1 MNHEY and CDR2 SMNVEV (reference sequence). The CDR3 totals 16 residues. The V and J ends lost 1 base and 2 bases, in that order; junction bases with no gene match: 5. CDR3 region: CASSLFLAGVPYEQYF. CDR3 coding DNA: TGTGCCAGCAGTTTATTCCTAGCGGGAGTTCCCTACGAGCAGTACTTC.

The sample holds many counts of this clonotype. CDR3 sequence: CAITPTISYEQYF. Written as DNA, the CDR3 is TGTGCCATCACGCCTACTATCTCCTACGAGCAGTACTTC. V gene TRBV10-3 combines with J gene TRBJ2-7; D unclear. Trimming took off 7 bases at V and 0 bases at J, with 10 bases between the two ends. The CDR3 length is 13 residues. Germline CDR1 and CDR2: ENHRY and SYGVKD.